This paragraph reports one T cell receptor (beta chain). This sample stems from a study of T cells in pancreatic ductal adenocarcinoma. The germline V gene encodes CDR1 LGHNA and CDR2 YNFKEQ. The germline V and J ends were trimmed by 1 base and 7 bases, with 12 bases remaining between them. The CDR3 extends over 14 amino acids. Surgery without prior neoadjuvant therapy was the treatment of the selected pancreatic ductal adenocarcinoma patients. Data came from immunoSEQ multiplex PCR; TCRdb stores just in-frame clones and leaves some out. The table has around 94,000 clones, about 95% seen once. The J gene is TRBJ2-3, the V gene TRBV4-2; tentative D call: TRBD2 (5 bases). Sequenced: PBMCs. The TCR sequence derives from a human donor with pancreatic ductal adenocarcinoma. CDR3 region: CASSQVGSGYTQYF. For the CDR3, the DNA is TGTGCCAGCAGCCAAGTGGGGTCGGGATATACGCAGTATTTT.